This T cell receptor (beta chain) was retrieved from a study of T cells in localized non-small cell lung cancer. The CDR3 totals 14 residues. The ends were cut back, 5 bases at V and 4 bases at J, with 15 bases in the middle. Germline loops: CDR1 MDHEN, CDR2 SYDVKM. The assay was immunoSEQ multiplex PCR, and TCRdb's table has in-frame clones only and misses some. The sample comprises roughly 35,000 clones, 75% to 95% of which are singletons, and around 11% rests with the top ten. Study outcomes and limitations: Among blood samples, higher T cell density accompanied longer overall survival. Heterogeneity stays possible, as sequencing covered only one tumor region. Within adjacent lung there appeared a median approximately 58 of the top 100 tumor clones. Uninvolved neighboring lung showed the greatest T cell clonality, exceeding tumor.

Notes on this clone: Its target is not known.

The source was peripheral blood mononuclear cells, collected before any cancer treatment. The TCR sequence derives from an older female donor with stage II lung adenocarcinoma. The chain combines TRBV28 with TRBJ2-7; D unclear. The CDR3 spells CASSQSGLGYEQYF. CDR3 bases: TGTGCCAGCAGTCAGTCTGGGCTGGGGTACGAGCAGTACTTC.